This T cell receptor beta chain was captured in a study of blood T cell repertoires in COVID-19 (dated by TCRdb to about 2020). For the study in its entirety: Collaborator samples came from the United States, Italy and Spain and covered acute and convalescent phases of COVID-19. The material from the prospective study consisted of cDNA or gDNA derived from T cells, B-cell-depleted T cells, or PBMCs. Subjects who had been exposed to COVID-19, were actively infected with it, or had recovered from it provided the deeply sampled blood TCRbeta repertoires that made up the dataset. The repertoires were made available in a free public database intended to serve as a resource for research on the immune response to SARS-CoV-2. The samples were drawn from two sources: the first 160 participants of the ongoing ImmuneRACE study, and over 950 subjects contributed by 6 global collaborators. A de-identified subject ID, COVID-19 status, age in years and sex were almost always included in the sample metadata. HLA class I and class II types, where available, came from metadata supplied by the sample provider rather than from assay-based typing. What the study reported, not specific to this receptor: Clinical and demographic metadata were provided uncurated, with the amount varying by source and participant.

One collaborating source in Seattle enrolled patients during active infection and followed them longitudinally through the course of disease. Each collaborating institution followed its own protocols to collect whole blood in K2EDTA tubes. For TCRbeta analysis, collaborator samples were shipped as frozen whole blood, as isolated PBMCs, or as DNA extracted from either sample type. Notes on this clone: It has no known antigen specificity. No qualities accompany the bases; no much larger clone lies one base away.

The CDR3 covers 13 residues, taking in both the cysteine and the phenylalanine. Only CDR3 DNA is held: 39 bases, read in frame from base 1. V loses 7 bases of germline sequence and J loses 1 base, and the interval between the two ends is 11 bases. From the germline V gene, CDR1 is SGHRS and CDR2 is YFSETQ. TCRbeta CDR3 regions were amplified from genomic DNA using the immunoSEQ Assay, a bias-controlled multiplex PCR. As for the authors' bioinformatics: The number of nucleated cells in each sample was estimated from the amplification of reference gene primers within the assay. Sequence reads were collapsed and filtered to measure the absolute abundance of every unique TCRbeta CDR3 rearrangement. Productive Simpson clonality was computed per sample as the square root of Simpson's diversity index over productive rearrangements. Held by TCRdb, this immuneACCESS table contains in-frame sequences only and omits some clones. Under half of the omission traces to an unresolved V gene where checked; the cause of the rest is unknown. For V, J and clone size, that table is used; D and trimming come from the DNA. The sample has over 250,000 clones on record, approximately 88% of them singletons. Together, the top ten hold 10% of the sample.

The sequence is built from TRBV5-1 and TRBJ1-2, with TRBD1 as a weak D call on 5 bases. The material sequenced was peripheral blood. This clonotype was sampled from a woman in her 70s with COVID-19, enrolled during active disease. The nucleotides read TGCGCCAGCGCCCAGGGTGATAACTATGGCTACACCTTC. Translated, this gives CASAQGDNYGYTF.